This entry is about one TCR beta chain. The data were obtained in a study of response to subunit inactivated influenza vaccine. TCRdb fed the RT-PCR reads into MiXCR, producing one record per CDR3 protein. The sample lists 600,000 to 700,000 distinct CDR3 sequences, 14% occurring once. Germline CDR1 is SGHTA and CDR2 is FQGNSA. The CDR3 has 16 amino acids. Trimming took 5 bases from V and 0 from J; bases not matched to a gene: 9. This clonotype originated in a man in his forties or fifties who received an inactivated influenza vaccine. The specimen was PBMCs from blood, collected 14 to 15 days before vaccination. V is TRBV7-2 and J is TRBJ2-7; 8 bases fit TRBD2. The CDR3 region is CASSPKLAAASYEQYF. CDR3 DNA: TGTGCCAGCAGCCCAAAACTAGCGGCGGCCTCCTACGAGCAGTACTTC.